This record concerns one T cell receptor (beta chain) sequence. This sample is part of a study of T cell changes during pregnancy in multiple sclerosis. The repertoire was sequenced with immunoSEQ multiplex PCR; TCRdb's copy has only in-frame clones and lacks some. The profile shows about 36,000 clones, roughly 93% of them singletons. V lost 4 bases, J lost 0 bases, and 4 bases stayed unmatched. This CDR3 has 15 amino acids. Germline lookup yields CDR1 SGDLS and CDR2 YYNGEE. The sequencing here drew on CD4+ T cells from peripheral blood mononuclear cells, taken in the first trimester of pregnancy. This chain connects TRBV9 to TRBJ2-3; TRBD2 agrees at 8 bases. The clonotype comes from a female donor with multiple sclerosis, enrolled in a pregnancy study. The CDR3 DNA sequence: TGTGCCAGCAGCCCAGCGGGGGTTAGCACAGATACGCAGTATTTT. As protein: CASSPAGVSTDTQYF.